This TCR beta chain is drawn from a study of T cell responses to AZD1222 COVID-19 vaccine. Assay used: immunoSEQ multiplex PCR; TCRdb lists only in-frame clones, some missing. Of under 150,000 clones listed, 90% are singletons. This clonotype originated in an adult in good health. The sequenced sample was peripheral blood, obtained on day 0 of AZD1222 vaccination.

The CDR3 region is CAWRGRTGGGNTEAFF. DNA for the CDR3: TGTGCCTGGAGAGGCCGGACAGGGGGGGGGAACACTGAAGCTTTCTTT. V gene TRBV30 combines with J gene TRBJ1-1; 10 bases align to TRBD1. The CDR3 is 16 residues long. Germline V CDR1 and CDR2: GTSNPN, SVGIG (reference sequence). Losses at the gene ends were 3 bases for V and 1 base for J; bases not matched to a gene: 8.